The 24 T cell receptor beta chains below all came from one sample that was sequenced in a study of Ad26.COV2.S vaccination and SARS-CoV-2 variants listed by TCRdb under 2021. The sample's treatment or condition label is to be understood as: approximately 18 received Ad26.COV2.S at low or high dose, single or two shots; five or six received placebo; per-sample allocation not given. For vaccine and placebo recipients, the sequenced repertoires came from samples collected on day 63 after the first injection. Library preparation was by the immunoSEQ multiplex PCR assay. The table comes from immuneACCESS by way of TCRdb, which keeps in-frame sequences with V and J called. Part of the clones is missing from these tables; in studies checked, under half for an unresolved V gene and the rest for unknown reasons. The sample table shows 430,000 or so clones, and around 90% are seen once. Clones ranked in the top ten supply more than 9% of the sample.

Sample: peripheral blood, taken in a trial of Ad26.COV2.S vaccine versus placebo. These receptors originate from a person aged 18 to 59 who received the Ad26.COV2.S COVID-19 vaccine or a placebo.

This sequence joins TRBV7-2 and TRBJ1-6; tentatively, D is TRBD1 (5 bases). Per germline, CDR1 SGHTA and CDR2 FQGNSA. The V end lost 1 base, the J end lost 10 bases, and 14 bases lay between the germline ends. The CDR3 has 15 amino acids. The CDR3 nucleotides are TGTGCCAGCAGCTTAGTGGCGGCGGGGGAGTCACCCCTCCACTTT. Translating gives CASSLVAAGESPLHF.

This clone was counted a single time. This chain uses TRBV19 with TRBJ2-1; no firm D call. This CDR3 has 17 residues. Germline assignment: CDR1 LNHDA and CDR2 SQIVND (reference sequence). The germline V and J ends were trimmed by 3 bases and 0 bases, with 15 bases remaining between them. DNA of the CDR3: TGTGCCAGTAGTATTCCCGGGCCAGCCATCTCCTACAATGAGCAGTTCTTC. It translates to CASSIPGPAISYNEQFF.

This chain uses TRBV5-5 with TRBJ2-2, with no clear D. This CDR3 has 13 residues. V lost 5 bases and J lost 6, with 11 bases in between. Germline CDR1 SGHKS, CDR2 YYEKEE (reference sequence). The chain's CDR3 is CASRYDVPGELFF. Here the CDR3 DNA reads TGTGCCAGCAGGTACGACGTACCCGGGGAGCTGTTTTTT.

The gene calls are TRBV30 and TRBJ1-5, with 9 nucleotides matching TRBD1. Trimming cost V 3 bases and J 2 bases; bases outside gene matches: 2. Germline CDR1 is GTSNPN and CDR2 is SVGIG (reference sequence). The CDR3 sequence is 14 residues long. The CDR3 bases are TGTGCCTGGAGGGGACAGGGAGGCAATCAGCCCCAGCATTTT. It translates to CAWRGQGGNQPQHF.

Concerning this clone itself: The sample holds other DNA sequences that translate to the same CDR3. The J gene is TRBJ1-2, the V gene TRBV4-3; D possibly corresponds to TRBD1 (6 bases). This CDR3 spans 15 amino acids. Per germline, CDR1 LGHNA and CDR2 YSLEER. Between the trimmed V and J ends, which lost 0 bases and 0 bases, there was a span of 8 bases. CDR3 loop: CASSQDRGPNYGYTF. The CDR3 DNA reads TGCGCCAGCAGCCAAGACAGGGGACCTAACTATGGCTACACCTTC.

J is TRBJ2-5 and V is TRBV14; 9 bases fit TRBD2. CDR1 is SGHDN, CDR2 FVKESK, per germline. The CDR3 length is 14 residues. The V segment lost 3 bases and the J segment 2 bases; nucleotides outside the gene matches: 1. Written as DNA, the CDR3 is TGTGCCAGCAGCCATCTAGCGGGACAAGAGACCCAGTACTTC. Protein sequence: CASSHLAGQETQYF.

CDR3 amino acids: CASSFFSQETQYF. CDR3 nucleotide sequence: TGTGCCAGCAGCTTTTTCAGCCAAGAGACCCAGTACTTC. The genes are TRBV7-8 and TRBJ2-5; no firm D call. V was cut by 3 bases and J by 1 base, with 6 bases left in between. Looked up from germline, CDR1 is SGHVS and CDR2 is FQNEAQ. The CDR3 extends over 13 amino acids.

Details on this clone: The sample contains more than one DNA sequence encoding this CDR3. The chain carries TRBV19 and TRBJ2-7; TRBD1 might be the D (6 bases). The germline CDR1 and CDR2 sequences are LNHDA and SQIVND (reference sequence). The CDR3 runs to 11 residues. The ends were cut back, 11 bases at V and 1 base at J, with 9 bases in the middle. This chain's CDR3 is CASGDSYEQYF. DNA of the CDR3: TGTGCCTCAGGGGATTCCTACGAGCAGTACTTC.

V and J are TRBV15 and TRBJ2-4; D gene unclear. CDR1 and CDR2 from the germline V gene are LNHNV and YYDKDF (reference sequence). V was pared by 0 bases and J by 1 base, with 16 bases between. This CDR3 has 18 residues. This CDR3 reads CATSRDSGQSTAKNIQYF. The CDR3 DNA reads TGTGCCACCAGCAGAGATTCGGGTCAGTCCACGGCCAAAAACATTCAGTACTTC.

The chain couples TRBV6-5 to TRBJ2-3; D may correspond to TRBD1 or TRBD2 (6 bases each). The germline CDR1 and CDR2 sequences are MNHEY and SVGAGI. This CDR3 spans 15 amino acids. V dropped 2 bases and J dropped 8 bases, with 17 bases sitting between them. The CDR3 DNA is TGTGCCAGCAGTTACAGCTTTAAGGGGGGTGGTACGCAGTATTTT. Translated, it gives CASSYSFKGGGTQYF.

This rearrangement joins TRBV9 to TRBJ2-1; D is perhaps TRBD1 (6 bases). The V and J ends lost 6 bases and 4 bases respectively, with 17 bases between them. The CDR3 loop spans 15 amino acids. Germline-derived CDR1 and CDR2 are SGDLS and YYNGEE. DNA of the CDR3: TGTGCCAGCACAATACAGGGTCAAACGTACAATGAGCAGTTCTTC. This sequence encodes CASTIQGQTYNEQFF.

V is TRBV5-1 and J is TRBJ1-2; D is uncertain. CDR3 length: 13 residues. The germline gives CDR1 SGHRS, CDR2 YFSETQ. Trimming took 0 bases from V and 4 from J, leaving 7 bases between them. In DNA, the CDR3 is TGCGCCAGCAGCTTGGTTACGTCCTATGGCTACACCTTC. Encoded protein: CASSLVTSYGYTF.

The sample holds one count of this clone. The chain combines TRBV14 with TRBJ2-7, with 7 nucleotides matching TRBD1. V gave up 1 base and J gave up 3 bases; unmatched junction bases: 9. Germline assignment: CDR1 SGHDN and CDR2 FVKESK. The CDR3 totals 16 residues. The CDR3: CASSQALKTGRYEQYF. The CDR3 region has the DNA TGTGCCAGCAGCCAAGCCCTCAAGACAGGGCGCTACGAGCAGTACTTC.

The chain couples TRBV6-5 to TRBJ1-1, with TRBD1 matching 8 bases. This CDR3 is built from 15 residues. From germline, CDR1 is MNHEY and CDR2 SVGAGI. The V and J ends lost 2 bases and 6 bases, in that order; junction bases with no gene match: 8. The CDR3 region has the DNA TGTGCCAGCAGTTACAGGCAGGGGGCAGGACCTGAAGCTTTCTTT. Protein sequence: CASSYRQGAGPEAFF.

This chain uses TRBV29-1 with TRBJ1-1, with 9 bases matching TRBD1. From germline, CDR1 is SQVTM and CDR2 ANQGSEA. The CDR3 totals 13 residues. The ends lost 7 bases at V and 6 bases at J; junction bases unmatched: 9. CDR3 in amino acids: CSGRTGEFAEAFF. Written as DNA, the CDR3 is TGCAGCGGAAGGACAGGGGAGTTCGCTGAAGCTTTCTTT.

The DNA of the CDR3 is TGTGCCAGCAGTTTATCAGGCCGACCCGGGAACACTGAAGCTTTCTTT. Residues: CASSLSGRPGNTEAFF. The gene calls are TRBV28 and TRBJ1-1; D is uncertain. Germline CDR1 is MDHEN and CDR2 is SYDVKM. V was clipped by 1 base and J by 1 base, with 13 bases between them. The CDR3 contains 16 residues.

The chain uses TRBV19 and TRBJ2-6, with 11 bases that match TRBD1. The V gene end was trimmed by 6 bases and the J gene end by 0 bases; junction bases not matched to a gene: 4. CDR3 length: 17 amino acids. CDR1 is LNHDA and CDR2 is SQIVND in the germline V gene (reference sequence). The CDR3 loop is CASRRTGGASGANVLTF. DNA of the CDR3: TGTGCCAGTAGGAGGACAGGGGGCGCCTCTGGGGCCAACGTCCTGACTTTC.

CDR3 DNA: TGTGCCAGCAGTTCCAACGACAGGGGCCACAATGAGCAGTTCTTC. Its protein is CASSSNDRGHNEQFF. This chain links TRBV28 with TRBJ2-1; 8 positions match TRBD1. V was clipped by 4 bases and J by 5 bases; unmatched bases: 7. Germline V gene sequence: CDR1 MDHEN, CDR2 SYDVKM. This CDR3 contains 15 residues.

CDR3 sequence reads: CASSPRTGSRAYGYTF. DNA of the CDR3: TGTGCCAGCAGTCCCCGGACAGGCAGTCGGGCCTATGGCTACACCTTC. This rearrangement joins TRBV28 to TRBJ1-2; 7 nucleotides line up with TRBD1. The CDR3 is made up of 16 amino acids. V lost 5 bases to trimming and J lost 4 bases; unmatched junction nucleotides: 13. Looked up from germline, CDR1 is MDHEN and CDR2 is SYDVKM.

The genes are TRBV4-3 and TRBJ2-2; TRBD2 might be the D (6 bases). The germline V and J ends were trimmed by 2 bases and 6 bases, with 19 bases remaining between them. The CDR3 covers 17 residues. Germline V gene data show CDR1 as LGHNA and CDR2 as YSLEER. In DNA, the CDR3 is TGCGCCAGCAGCCAATACCCCTCTAGCGAACGGGCCGGGGAGCTGTTTTTT. Protein product: CASSQYPSSERAGELFF.

The chain recombines TRBV2 with TRBJ2-1, with D maybe TRBD2 (6 bases). Trimming took 6 bases from V and 4 from J, leaving 13 bases between them. The CDR3 extends over 14 amino acids. The germline V gene encodes CDR1 SNHLY and CDR2 FYNNEI. The CDR3 DNA follows: TGTGCCAGCAGGGGGATTAGCGGTTACAATGAGCAGTTCTTC. Translated: CASRGISGYNEQFF.

The chain combines TRBV5-1 with TRBJ1-6; 9 bases match TRBD1. V lost 0 bases to trimming and J lost 5 bases; unmatched junction nucleotides: 3. Germline V lookup: CDR1 SGHRS, CDR2 YFSETQ. This CDR3 contains 16 residues. The CDR3 nucleotides are TGCGCCAGCAGCTTGGTCGGGACAGGGAATAATTCACCCCTCCACTTT. Translating it yields CASSLVGTGNNSPLHF.

The V call is TRBV7-8, the J call TRBJ1-4; D gene unclear. Germline assignment: CDR1 SGHVS and CDR2 FQNEAQ. The CDR3 loop spans 15 amino acids. Trimming stripped 2 bases from V and 5 bases from J, with 12 bases between. In DNA, the CDR3 is TGTGCCAGCAGCTTACTGGGGAGGTGGAATGAAAAACTGTTTTTT. The encoded protein is CASSLLGRWNEKLFF.

The V gene is TRBV18, the J gene TRBJ2-3; perhaps TRBD1 as D (5 bases). Germline V gene data show CDR1 as KGHSH and CDR2 as LQKENI. CDR3 length equals 15 residues. Trimming removed 3 bases from V and 2 bases from J, with 12 bases in between. The CDR3 reads CASSPSRQNTDTQYF. The CDR3 region has the DNA TGTGCCAGCTCACCCAGTCGACAGAACACAGATACGCAGTATTTT.